These 29 T cell receptor beta chains share one sample of origin, sequenced in a study of T cell changes during pregnancy in multiple sclerosis. TCRdb keeps only in-frame clones here, not all; method: immunoSEQ multiplex PCR. Altogether 50,000 or so clones are present, around 91% being singletons, with the ten largest covering 7% to 10%. The specimen comprised CD8+ T cells from peripheral blood mononuclear cells, sampled in the second trimester of pregnancy. The source of these receptors is a female donor with multiple sclerosis, enrolled in a pregnancy study.

This clone appeared a single time. The genes are TRBV5-1 and TRBJ2-3, with TRBD1 as a possible D gene (5 bases). Trimming pared 1 base from V and 1 base from J, leaving 16 bases between. Germline V CDR1 and CDR2: SGHRS, YFSETQ. The CDR3 extends over 17 amino acids. This CDR3 is CASSLIGATARTDTQYF. The CDR3 DNA reads TGCGCCAGCAGCTTGATTGGGGCTACTGCGCGCACAGATACGCAGTATTTT.

The gene calls are TRBV6-6 and TRBJ1-3, with a tentative D call TRBD1 (6 bases). Trimming shortened V by 5 bases and J by 4 bases, and 18 bases separated the two germline ends. CDR1 is MNHNY, CDR2 SVGAGI, per germline (reference sequence). CDR3 size: 16 residues. The CDR3: CASSSGQSRCGNTIYF. The CDR3 region has the DNA TGTGCCAGCAGTAGTGGACAGTCTCGGTGCGGAAACACCATATATTTT.

The chain recombines TRBV7-9 with TRBJ1-2, with a possible D match to TRBD1 (5 bases). The CDR3 is 14 residues long. Trimming pared 4 bases from V and 7 bases from J, leaving 16 bases between. The germline V gene has CDR1 SEHNR and CDR2 FQNEAQ (reference sequence). Written as DNA, the CDR3 is TGTGCCAGCAGCTACGGGGACCACGGGGGTGGCTACACCTTC. Amino acids: CASSYGDHGGGYTF.

The chain employs TRBV10-3 and TRBJ2-1; a weak D match, TRBD2 (5 bases). V lost 2 bases and J 8 bases, leaving 16 bases between the germline ends. This CDR3 spans 15 amino acids. Germline CDR1 is ENHRY and CDR2 is SYGVKD. The chain's CDR3 is CAISENSPRGDEQFF. The CDR3 DNA follows: TGTGCCATCAGTGAGAATTCCCCCCGGGGAGATGAGCAGTTCTTC.

The rearrangement joins TRBV9 to TRBJ1-1; a weak D match, TRBD1 (5 bases). The CDR3 length is 15 residues. The germline CDR1 and CDR2 sequences are SGDLS and YYNGEE. Trimming took off 2 bases at V and 1 base at J, with 12 bases between the two ends. The CDR3 protein is CASSVDGHSNTEAFF. In nucleotides, the CDR3 is TGTGCCAGCAGCGTCGACGGACATTCGAACACTGAAGCTTTCTTT.

The J gene is TRBJ2-6, the V gene TRBV6-5; D remains ambiguous. Germline assignment: CDR1 MNHEY and CDR2 SVGAGI. V lost 5 bases, J lost 0 bases, and 8 bases lay in between. The CDR3 length is 15 residues. CDR3 in amino acids: CASSPPVSGANVLTF. DNA for the CDR3: TGTGCCAGCAGTCCTCCGGTCTCTGGGGCCAACGTCCTGACTTTC.

V and J are TRBV23-1 and TRBJ1-2, with D hard to call. TRBV23-1 is classed as an ORF, of uncertain function. V gave up 2 bases and J gave up 8 bases, with 15 bases separating them. The CDR3 contains 14 residues. CDR3: CASSQLLGGRGYTF. CDR3 sequence (DNA): TGCGCCAGCAGTCAACTCCTGGGAGGGCGAGGCTACACCTTC.

In DNA, the CDR3 is TGTGCCAGCAGTGTGGGGGCGTATCAGCCCCAGCATTTT. Its protein is CASSVGAYQPQHF. The V gene is TRBV6-5, the J gene TRBJ1-5; D is perhaps TRBD1 (6 bases). The germline gives CDR1 MNHEY, CDR2 SVGAGI. The CDR3 spans 13 residues. Trimming took 5 bases from V and 5 from J, leaving 10 bases between them.

The chain combines TRBV7-8 with TRBJ1-1; D unresolved. The length of the CDR3 is 13 residues. CDR1 is SGHVS and CDR2 is FQNEAQ in the germline V gene. The V end was cut by 5 bases, the J end by 0 bases, with 7 bases between. The CDR3 DNA is TGTGCCAGCAGCCCTCTTATGAACACTGAAGCTTTCTTT. Protein sequence: CASSPLMNTEAFF.

This clone was recorded a few times. The J gene is TRBJ2-2, the V gene TRBV4-1; D not certain. This CDR3 comprises 15 residues. Germline V lookup: CDR1 MGHRA, CDR2 YSYEKL. Trimming pared 3 bases from V and 0 bases from J, leaving 8 bases between. In DNA form, the CDR3 reads TGCGCCAGCAGCCAGGAAACTACGAACACCGGGGAGCTGTTTTTT. Protein sequence: CASSQETTNTGELFF.

There are a few counts of this clone. The rearrangement uses TRBV19 and TRBJ1-1, with 8 bases fitting TRBD1. This CDR3 is built from 15 residues. Per germline, CDR1 LNHDA and CDR2 SQIVND (reference sequence). With 7 bases clipped from V and 0 bases from J, the junction kept 7 bases outside the gene matches. The CDR3 loop reads CASTDGGQVNTEAFF. The CDR3 region has the DNA TGTGCCAGTACGGATGGGGGACAGGTGAACACTGAAGCTTTCTTT. Full variable domain (remainder filled in from reference TRBV19 and TRBJ1-1): DGGITQSPKYLFRKEGQNVTLSCEQNLNHDAMYWYRQDPGQGLRLIYYSQIVNDFQKGDIAEGYSVSREKKESFPLTVTSAQKNPTAFYLCASTDGGQVNTEAFFGQGTRLTVV.

The chain is built from TRBV6-1 and TRBJ2-7; no definite D call. The V gene's germline CDR1 is MNHNS and CDR2 SASEGT. There are 15 residues in the CDR3. Trimming stripped 0 bases from V and 0 bases from J, with 9 bases between. The CDR3 region is CASSEAQASSYEQYF. The CDR3 nucleotides read TGTGCCAGCAGTGAAGCTCAGGCAAGCTCCTACGAGCAGTACTTC.

The chain is built from TRBV9 and TRBJ1-2, with D uncertain. The germline V gene has CDR1 SGDLS and CDR2 YYNGEE. The V and J ends lost 3 bases and 4 bases respectively, with 4 bases between them. The CDR3 runs to 11 residues. This CDR3 is CASSASYGYTF. CDR3 in DNA: TGTGCCAGCAGCGCCTCCTATGGCTACACCTTC.

This chain joins TRBV15 and TRBJ1-3; 11 positions match TRBD1. V was pared by 3 bases and J by 3 bases, with 4 bases of the junction left unmatched. This CDR3 is built from 16 residues. Germline CDR1 and CDR2: LNHNV and YYDKDF (reference sequence). CDR3 coding DNA: TGTGCCACCAGCAGCGGGACAGGGGGATATGGAAACACCATATATTTT. It encodes CATSSGTGGYGNTIYF.

The rearrangement links TRBV4-2 to TRBJ2-7; D is undetermined. V was clipped by 0 bases and J by 2 bases, with 14 bases between them. The CDR3 has 16 amino acids. Germline V gene sequence: CDR1 LGHNA, CDR2 YNFKEQ. The CDR3: CASSQEDAATPYEQYF. CDR3 bases: TGTGCCAGCAGCCAAGAAGATGCGGCTACCCCCTACGAGCAGTACTTC.

The V call is TRBV19, the J call TRBJ2-1; unclear D gene. CDR3 length equals 12 residues. Germline CDR1 reads LNHDA; CDR2 reads SQIVND (reference sequence). Trimming left V 8 bases short and J 5 bases short, with 10 bases between. The CDR3 reads CASSRLNNEQFF. Written as DNA, the CDR3 is TGTGCCAGTTCCAGACTGAACAATGAGCAGTTCTTC.

The chain links TRBV5-6 to TRBJ1-1; D uncertain. V was pared by 1 base and J by 0 bases, with 13 bases between. Per germline, CDR1 SGHDT and CDR2 YYEEEE. This CDR3 is built from 16 residues. DNA of the CDR3: TGTGCCAGCAGCTTGCCCTCCCGGGGTATGAACACTGAAGCTTTCTTT. It specifies CASSLPSRGMNTEAFF. Together with reference TRBV5-6 and TRBJ1-1, the CDR3 gives the full variable domain: DAGVTQSPTHLIKTRGQQVTLRCSPKSGHDTVSWYQQALGQGPQFIFQYYEEEERQRGNFPDRFSGHQFPNYSSELNVNALLLGDSALYLCASSLPSRGMNTEAFFGQGTRLTVV.

The chain couples TRBV5-6 to TRBJ1-1, with unresolved D. Germline assignment: CDR1 SGHDT and CDR2 YYEEEE. This CDR3 contains 13 residues. V lost 0 bases, J lost 8 bases, and 11 bases lay in between. The CDR3 DNA is TGTGCCAGCAGCTTGGGGCGGCTTGACGAAGCTTTCTTT. Protein product: CASSLGRLDEAFF.

The chain recombines TRBV15 with TRBJ2-7; D may be TRBD1 (5 bases). CDR1 is LNHNV, CDR2 YYDKDF, per germline (reference sequence). This CDR3 is built from 13 residues. Deletions cut 0 bases from V and 7 bases from J, with 10 bases between. The CDR3 sequence: CATSRDRVNEQYF. DNA for the CDR3: TGTGCCACCAGCAGAGACAGGGTTAATGAGCAGTACTTC.

This clone was seen only once. The chain couples TRBV5-1 to TRBJ2-7; D perhaps matches TRBD2 (6 bases). From germline, CDR1 is SGHRS and CDR2 YFSETQ. There are 14 residues in the CDR3. The V and J ends lost 3 bases and 3 bases respectively, with 13 bases between them. The CDR3 sequence: CASSSGTVNYEQYF. Here the CDR3 DNA reads TGCGCCAGCAGCTCCGGGACTGTGAACTACGAGCAGTACTTC.

This sequence joins TRBV5-1 and TRBJ2-5, with 9 bases lining up with TRBD1. Germline CDR1 and CDR2: SGHRS and YFSETQ. This CDR3 is built from 15 residues. Trimming removed 1 base from V and 5 bases from J; junction bases left unmatched: 6. The CDR3 DNA reads as TGCGCCAGCAGCTTGCCAACAGGGGGCCAGGAGACCCAGTACTTC. Translating gives CASSLPTGGQETQYF.

Only a few counts were recorded for this clone. The chain employs TRBV16 and TRBJ1-1; no definite D call. The germline V and J ends were trimmed by 1 base and 4 bases, with 7 bases remaining between them. CDR1 is KGHSY and CDR2 is FQNENV in the germline V gene. The CDR3 contains 13 residues. The CDR3 reads CASSQFAATEAFF. The DNA of the CDR3 is TGTGCCAGCAGCCAATTTGCGGCCACTGAAGCTTTCTTT.

The V and J genes are TRBV6-1 and TRBJ2-7; maybe TRBD1 (6 bases). From germline, CDR1 is MNHNS and CDR2 SASEGT. There are 15 residues in the CDR3. V lost 5 bases to trimming and J lost 2 bases, with 16 bases between them. In DNA form, the CDR3 reads TGTGCCAGCAGTTTGATGGGGGCGGAGGCCTACGAGCAGTACTTC. Its translation is CASSLMGAEAYEQYF.

The gene calls are TRBV7-8 and TRBJ1-1; no reliable D call. Germline V gene data show CDR1 as SGHVS and CDR2 as FQNEAQ. Trimming stripped 2 bases from V and 3 bases from J, with 10 bases between. The CDR3 loop spans 14 amino acids. CDR3 region: CASSLLSGDTEAFF. The DNA for the CDR3 is TGTGCCAGCAGCTTACTCAGCGGCGACACTGAAGCTTTCTTT.

The CDR3 is CASSPGHSNTGELFF. CDR3 DNA sequence: TGTGCCAGCAGCCCTGGACACTCGAACACCGGGGAGCTGTTTTTT. V is TRBV7-6 and J is TRBJ2-2; tentative D call: TRBD1 (5 bases). This CDR3 is built from 15 residues. V was shortened by 5 bases and J by 0 bases, with 10 bases between the two germline ends. Germline V gene data show CDR1 as SGHVS and CDR2 as FNYEAQ.

The rearrangement joins TRBV5-6 to TRBJ2-7, with a possible D match to TRBD2 (6 bases). Germline lookup yields CDR1 SGHDT and CDR2 YYEEEE. This CDR3 spans 14 amino acids. V was cut by 0 bases and J by 3 bases, with 10 bases left in between. The CDR3 loop reads CASSLGFGGYEQYF. The CDR3 DNA reads TGTGCCAGCAGCTTGGGGTTCGGGGGCTACGAGCAGTACTTC.

In DNA, the CDR3 is TGTGCCAGCACACCGCCGGGACTTCCCACAGATACGCAGTATTTT. Translation: CASTPPGLPTDTQYF. The rearrangement uses TRBV7-9 and TRBJ2-3; a possible D gene is TRBD2 (6 bases). The V and J ends lost 7 bases and 2 bases respectively, with 16 bases between them. The CDR3 loop spans 15 amino acids. Germline values: CDR1 SEHNR, CDR2 FQNEAQ (reference sequence).

This clone occurred once. The rearrangement uses TRBV6-5 and TRBJ2-1, with D hard to call. Germline loops: CDR1 MNHEY, CDR2 SVGAGI. This CDR3 is built from 13 residues. The ends were cut back, 2 bases at V and 9 bases at J, with 11 bases in the middle. CDR3 in DNA: TGTGCCAGCAGTTACGCAGGTCTCGGTGAGCAGTTCTTC. Amino acid sequence: CASSYAGLGEQFF.

This chain uses TRBV23-1 with TRBJ1-1; the match to TRBD1 covers 7 bases. TRBV23-1 is placed among ORFs of uncertain function. This CDR3 has 15 amino acids. Trimming at V came to 4 bases and at J to 3 bases, leaving 8 bases not matched to a gene. CDR3 residues: CASSPEQGSYTEAFF. DNA of the CDR3: TGCGCCAGCAGTCCAGAACAGGGGTCGTACACTGAAGCTTTCTTT.